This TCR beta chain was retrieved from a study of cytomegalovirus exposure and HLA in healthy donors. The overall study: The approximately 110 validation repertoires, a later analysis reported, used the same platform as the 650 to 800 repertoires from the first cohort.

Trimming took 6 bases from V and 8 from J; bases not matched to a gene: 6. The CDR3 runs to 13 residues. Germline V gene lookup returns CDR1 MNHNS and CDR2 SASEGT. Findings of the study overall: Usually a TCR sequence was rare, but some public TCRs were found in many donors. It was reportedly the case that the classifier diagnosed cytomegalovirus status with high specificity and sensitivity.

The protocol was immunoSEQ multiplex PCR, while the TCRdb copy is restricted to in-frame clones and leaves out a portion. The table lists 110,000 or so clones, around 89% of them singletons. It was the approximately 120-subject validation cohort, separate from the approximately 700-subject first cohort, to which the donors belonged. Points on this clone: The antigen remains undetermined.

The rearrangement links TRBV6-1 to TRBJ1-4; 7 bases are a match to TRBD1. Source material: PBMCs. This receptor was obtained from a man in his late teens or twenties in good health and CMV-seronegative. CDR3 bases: TGTGCCAGCAGAGGGGGCTCGAGGGAAAAACTGTTTTTT. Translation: CASRGGSREKLFF.